The 9 T cell receptor beta chains reported below all come from one sample, sequenced in a study of T cell repertoires in cytomegalovirus infection. TCRdb redid the calling of the reads with MiXCR, one entry per CDR3 protein. The sample carries fewer than 1,000,000 distinct CDR3 sequences, around 29% recorded once. Their cognate antigens are unknown. The sequencing used cultured CD8+ T cells from PBMCs, collected from culture after CMV antigen stimulation. These receptors were collected from a human donor in good health (CMV status not recorded). Some clones in this sample may be carry-over from other donors' samples.

This clonotype was found many times. The chain couples TRBV5-6 to TRBJ2-1, with 10 bases identical to TRBD1. The germline gives CDR1 SGHDT, CDR2 YYEEEE. The CDR3 spans 13 residues. V lost 4 bases and J lost 6; bases outside the gene matches: 1. The CDR3: CASSGDRGNEQFF. As DNA, the CDR3 is TGTGCCAGCAGCGGGGACAGGGGCAATGAGCAGTTCTTC.

The sample holds a few counts of this clonotype. V and J are TRBV7-9 and TRBJ2-5; D is unresolved. The CDR3 totals 13 residues. Trimming pared 5 bases from V and 2 bases from J, leaving 9 bases between. Germline lookup yields CDR1 SEHNR and CDR2 FQNEAQ (reference sequence). The CDR3 loop reads CASSPHGQETQYF. The CDR3 DNA reads as TGTGCCAGCAGCCCGCACGGGCAAGAGACCCAGTACTTC.

The chain has TRBV12-3 or TRBV12-4 and TRBJ2-7; D not certain. The ends were cut back, 1 base at V and 5 bases at J, with 21 bases in the middle. The length of the CDR3 is 17 residues. CDR3 nucleotides: TGTGCCAGCAGTTTAGTATTTCTTACTTCATCGGGCCACGAGCAGTACTTC. This sequence encodes CASSLVFLTSSGHEQYF.

In this sample, this clonotype turned up a few times. The chain uses TRBV6-5 and TRBJ1-2; the D is unclear. Per the germline V gene, CDR1 is MNHEY and CDR2 is SVGAGI. This CDR3 is 18 amino acids long. Trimming cost V 2 bases and J 3 bases, with 22 bases left between them. The CDR3 loop is CASSYGLGHPLLDYGYTF. CDR3 DNA: TGTGCCAGCAGTTACGGATTAGGGCACCCACTCCTAGACTATGGCTACACCTTC.

The chain is built from TRBV4-2 and TRBJ2-5, with TRBD1 matching 10 bases. The J segment lost 5 bases and the V segment lost 3 bases, leaving 15 bases of the junction unmatched. The germline V gene has CDR1 LGHNA and CDR2 YNFKEQ. The CDR3 runs to 18 residues. CDR3 bases: TGTGCCAGCAGCCATTTTTCAATACGGGGACAGGGGCGGGAGACCCAGTACTTC. Its protein is CASSHFSIRGQGRETQYF.

The J gene is TRBJ2-1, the V gene TRBV7-9; D is ambiguous. In germline, CDR1 is SEHNR, CDR2 FQNEAQ (reference sequence). The V and J ends lost 3 bases and 8 bases respectively, with 11 bases between them. The length of the CDR3 is 13 residues. The CDR3: CASSFEPGDEQFF. In nucleotides, the CDR3 is TGTGCCAGCAGCTTCGAGCCGGGTGATGAGCAGTTCTTC.

This clonotype showed up many times. The chain couples TRBV7-2 to TRBJ2-5; tentative D call: TRBD2 (5 bases). This CDR3 is 15 amino acids long. V was shortened by 3 bases and J by 4 bases, with 15 bases between the two germline ends. CDR1 is SGHTA and CDR2 is FQGNSA in the germline V gene. The CDR3 is CASSFPGRGGETQYF. In DNA form, the CDR3 reads TGTGCCAGCAGCTTCCCGGGAAGAGGTGGAGAGACCCAGTACTTC. Looking up the rest from reference TRBV7-2 and TRBJ2-5 gives the full variable domain: GAGVSQSPSNKVTEKGKDVELRCDPISGHTALYWYRQSLGQGLEFLIYFQGNSAPDKSGLPSDRFSAERTGGSVSTLTIQRTQQEDSAVYLCASSFPGRGGETQYFGPGTRLLVL.

This clonotype was detected ten times or more. The V gene is TRBV7-8, the J gene TRBJ2-5, with D maybe TRBD1 (6 bases). This CDR3 is built from 19 residues. V was pared by 5 bases and J by 5 bases, with 30 bases between. The germline V gene has CDR1 SGHVS and CDR2 FQNEAQ. CDR3 DNA: TGTGCCAGCAGCAAGAGCAGGGGTCCTTTTCCGGGACCCGGGGAGACCCAGTACTTC. Translation: CASSKSRGPFPGPGETQYF.

The chain uses TRBV10-3 and TRBJ2-7, with D maybe TRBD1 (5 bases). Germline V gene lookup returns CDR1 ENHRY and CDR2 SYGVKD. The CDR3 consists of 13 residues. The germline V and J ends were trimmed by 3 bases and 7 bases, with 13 bases remaining between them. The CDR3 is CAISDGWQGEQYF. The CDR3 region has the DNA TGTGCCATCAGTGATGGCTGGCAGGGTGAGCAGTACTTC.